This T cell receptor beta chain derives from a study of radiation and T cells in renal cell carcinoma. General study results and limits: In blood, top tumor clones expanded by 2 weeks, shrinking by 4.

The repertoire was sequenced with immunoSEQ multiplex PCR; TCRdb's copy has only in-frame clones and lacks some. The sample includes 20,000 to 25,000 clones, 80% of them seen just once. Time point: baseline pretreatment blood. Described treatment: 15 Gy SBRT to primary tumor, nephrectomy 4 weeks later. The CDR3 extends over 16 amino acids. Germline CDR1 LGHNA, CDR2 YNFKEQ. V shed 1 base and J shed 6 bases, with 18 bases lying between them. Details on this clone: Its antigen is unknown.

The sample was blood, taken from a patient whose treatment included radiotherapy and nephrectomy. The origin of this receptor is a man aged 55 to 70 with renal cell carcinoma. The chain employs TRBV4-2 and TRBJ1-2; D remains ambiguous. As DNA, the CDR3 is TGTGCCAGCAGCCAAGGTCCCTCGTCGGGATTCAATGGCTACACCTTC. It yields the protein CASSQGPSSGFNGYTF.